A single sample is the source of the 4 T cell receptor beta chains below, sequenced in a study of CXCR3-negative and CXCR3-positive naive CD8 T cells. In preparing the TRB cDNA libraries, 5' RACE with UMI labels was used. TCRdb re-called the 5' RACE reads and catalogs CDR3 proteins one per entry, DNA excluded. The specimen's table records some 130,000 distinct CDR3 sequences. Sequenced: naive CXCR3- CD8+ T cells from blood. As for subset: CD45RO-CCR7+CD27+CD95- naive CD8+ T cells lacking CXCR3 (TNR3-). The receptors derive from a human donor in good health. Some clones in this sample may be carry-over from other donors' samples.

This chain joins TRBV7-8 and TRBJ2-1. This CDR3 has 15 residues. From germline, CDR1 is SGHVS and CDR2 FQNEAQ. This chain's CDR3 is CASSYSGEAYNEQFF. Complete variable domain (other parts from reference TRBV7-8 and TRBJ2-1): GAGVSQSPRYKVAKRGQDVALRCDPISGHVSLFWYQQALGQGPEFLTYFQNEAQLDKSGLPSDRFFAERPEGSVSTLKIQRTQQEDSAVYLCASSYSGEAYNEQFFGPGTRLTVL.

This chain uses TRBV20-1 with TRBJ1-5; without DNA, the TCRdb call of TRBD1 cannot be checked. CDR3 length equals 14 residues. CDR1 is DFQATT, CDR2 SNEGSKA, per germline (reference sequence). This CDR3 is CSAQGRVPNQPQHF.

The chain combines TRBV6-1 with TRBJ2-1. The CDR3 extends over 16 amino acids. Per the germline V gene, CDR1 is MNHNS and CDR2 is SASEGT. The CDR3 reads CATPPFLSSPYNEQFF.

The chain combines TRBV4-3 with TRBJ2-3; TCRdb's D call of TRBD2 is untestable without DNA. The CDR3 sequence is 16 residues long. CDR1 is LGHNA, CDR2 YSLEER, per germline. This chain's CDR3 is CASSQWTSGGTDTQYF.